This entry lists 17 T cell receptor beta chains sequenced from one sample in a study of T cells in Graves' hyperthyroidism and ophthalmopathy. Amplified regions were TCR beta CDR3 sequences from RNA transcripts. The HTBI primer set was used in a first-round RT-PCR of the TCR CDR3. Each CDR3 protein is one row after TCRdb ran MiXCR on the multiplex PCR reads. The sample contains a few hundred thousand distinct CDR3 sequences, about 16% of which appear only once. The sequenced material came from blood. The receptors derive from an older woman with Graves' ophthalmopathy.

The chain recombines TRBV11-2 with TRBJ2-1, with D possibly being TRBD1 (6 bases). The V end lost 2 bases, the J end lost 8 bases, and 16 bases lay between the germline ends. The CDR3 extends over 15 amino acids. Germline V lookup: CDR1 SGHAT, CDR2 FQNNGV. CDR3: CASSLSLGAVDEQFF. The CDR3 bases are TGTGCCAGCAGCTTATCTCTGGGGGCGGTGGATGAGCAGTTCTTC.

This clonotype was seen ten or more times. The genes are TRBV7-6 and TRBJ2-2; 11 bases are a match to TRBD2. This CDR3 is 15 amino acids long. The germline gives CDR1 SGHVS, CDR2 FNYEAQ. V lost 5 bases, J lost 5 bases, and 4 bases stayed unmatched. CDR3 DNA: TGTGCCAGCAGCCTACTAGCGGGGGAAACCGGGGAGCTGTTTTTT. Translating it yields CASSLLAGETGELFF.

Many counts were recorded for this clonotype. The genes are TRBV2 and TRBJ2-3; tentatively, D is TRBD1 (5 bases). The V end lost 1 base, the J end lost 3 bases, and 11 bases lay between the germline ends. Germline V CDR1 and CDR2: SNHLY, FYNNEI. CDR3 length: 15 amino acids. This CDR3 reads CASSEVARVTDTQYF. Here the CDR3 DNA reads TGTGCCAGCAGTGAAGTCGCCAGGGTGACAGATACGCAGTATTTT.

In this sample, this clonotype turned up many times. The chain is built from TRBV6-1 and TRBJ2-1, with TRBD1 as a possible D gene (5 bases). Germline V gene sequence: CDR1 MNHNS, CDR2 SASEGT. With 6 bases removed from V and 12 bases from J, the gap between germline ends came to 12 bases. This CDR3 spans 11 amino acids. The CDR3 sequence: CASRTSQGQFF. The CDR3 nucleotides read TGTGCCAGCAGAACCAGCCAGGGGCAGTTCTTC.

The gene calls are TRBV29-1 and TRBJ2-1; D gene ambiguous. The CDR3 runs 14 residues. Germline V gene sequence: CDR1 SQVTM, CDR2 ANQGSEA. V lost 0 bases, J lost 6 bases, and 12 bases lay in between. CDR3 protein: CSVEDRFKGNEQFF. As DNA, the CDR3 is TGCAGCGTTGAAGATCGGTTTAAGGGCAATGAGCAGTTCTTC.

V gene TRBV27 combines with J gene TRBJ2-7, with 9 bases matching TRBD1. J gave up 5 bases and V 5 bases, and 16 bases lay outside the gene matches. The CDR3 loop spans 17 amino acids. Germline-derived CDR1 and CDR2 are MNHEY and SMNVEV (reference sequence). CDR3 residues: CASSPGTGRRYLDEQYF. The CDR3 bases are TGTGCCAGCAGTCCCGGGACAGGGAGAAGGTATCTAGACGAGCAGTACTTC.

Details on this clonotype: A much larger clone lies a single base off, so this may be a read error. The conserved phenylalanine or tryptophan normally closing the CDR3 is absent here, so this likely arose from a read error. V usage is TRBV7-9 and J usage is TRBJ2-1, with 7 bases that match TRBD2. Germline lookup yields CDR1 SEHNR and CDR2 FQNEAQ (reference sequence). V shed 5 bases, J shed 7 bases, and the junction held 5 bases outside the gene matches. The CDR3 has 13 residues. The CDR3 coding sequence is TGTGCCAGCAGCCCTCTGGGGGGGAATGAGCAGTTCTCC. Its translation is CASSPLGGNEQFS.

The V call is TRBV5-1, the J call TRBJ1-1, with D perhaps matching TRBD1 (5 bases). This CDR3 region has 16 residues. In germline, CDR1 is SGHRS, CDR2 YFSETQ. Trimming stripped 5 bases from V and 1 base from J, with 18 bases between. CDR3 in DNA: TGCGCCAGCAGTTATTTACCGGGACTGACGAACACTGAAGCTTTCTTT. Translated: CASSYLPGLTNTEAFF. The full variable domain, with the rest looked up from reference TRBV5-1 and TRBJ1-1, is KAGVTQTPRYLIKTRGQQVTLSCSPISGHRSVSWYQQTPGQGLQFLFEYFSETQRNKGNFPGRFSGRQFSNSRSEMNVSTLELGDSALYLCASSYLPGLTNTEAFFGQGTRLTVV.

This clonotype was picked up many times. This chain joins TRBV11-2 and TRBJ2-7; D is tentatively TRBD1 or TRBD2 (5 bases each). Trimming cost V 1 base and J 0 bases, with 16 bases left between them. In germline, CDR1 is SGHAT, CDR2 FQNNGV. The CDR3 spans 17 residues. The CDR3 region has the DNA TGTGCCAGCAGCTTAGGGGTCGTCCTGGGACGCTCCTACGAGCAGTACTTC. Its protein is CASSLGVVLGRSYEQYF.

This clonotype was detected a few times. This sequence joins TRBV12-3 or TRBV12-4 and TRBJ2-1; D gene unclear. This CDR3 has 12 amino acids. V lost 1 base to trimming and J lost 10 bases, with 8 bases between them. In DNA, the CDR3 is TGTGCCAGCAGTTTAGGGCTAGAGGAGCAGTTCTTC. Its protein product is CASSLGLEEQFF.

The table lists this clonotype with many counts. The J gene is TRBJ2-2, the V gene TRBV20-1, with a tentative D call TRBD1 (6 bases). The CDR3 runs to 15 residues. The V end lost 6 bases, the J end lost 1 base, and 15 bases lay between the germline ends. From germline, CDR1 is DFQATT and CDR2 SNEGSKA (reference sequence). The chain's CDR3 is CSAKSGTQNTGELFF. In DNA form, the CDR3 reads TGCAGTGCAAAATCCGGGACACAGAACACCGGGGAGCTGTTTTTT.

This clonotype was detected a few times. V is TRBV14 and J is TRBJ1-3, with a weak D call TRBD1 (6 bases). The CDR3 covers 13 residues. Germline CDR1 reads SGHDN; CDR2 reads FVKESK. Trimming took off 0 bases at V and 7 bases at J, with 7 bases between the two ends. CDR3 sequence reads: CASSQERGNTIYF. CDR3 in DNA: TGTGCCAGCAGCCAAGAAAGGGGGAACACCATATATTTT.

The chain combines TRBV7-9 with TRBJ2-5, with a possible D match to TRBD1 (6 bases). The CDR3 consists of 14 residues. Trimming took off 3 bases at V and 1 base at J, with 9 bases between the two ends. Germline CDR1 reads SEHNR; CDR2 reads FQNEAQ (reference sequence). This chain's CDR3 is CASSFMDSQETQYF. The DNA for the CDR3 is TGTGCCAGCAGCTTTATGGACAGCCAAGAGACCCAGTACTTC. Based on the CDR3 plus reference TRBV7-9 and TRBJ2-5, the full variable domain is DTGVSQNPRHKITKRGQNVTFRCDPISEHNRLYWYRQTLGQGPEFLTYFQNEAQLEKSRLLSDRFSAERPKGSFSTLEIQRTEQGDSAMYLCASSFMDSQETQYFGPGTRLLVL.

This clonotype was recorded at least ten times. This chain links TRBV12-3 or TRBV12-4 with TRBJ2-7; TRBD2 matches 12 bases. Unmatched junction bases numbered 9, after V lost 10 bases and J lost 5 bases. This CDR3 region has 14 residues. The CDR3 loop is CATRTSGKSHEQYF. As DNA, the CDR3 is TGTGCCACCAGGACTAGCGGGAAATCACACGAGCAGTACTTC.

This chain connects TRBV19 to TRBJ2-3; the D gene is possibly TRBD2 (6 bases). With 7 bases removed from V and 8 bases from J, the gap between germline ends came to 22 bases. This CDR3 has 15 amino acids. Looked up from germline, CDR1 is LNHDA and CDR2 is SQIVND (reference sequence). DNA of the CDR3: TGTGCCAGTACGGGAACGGGAGTGACGCCTCGTACGCAGTATTTT. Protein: CASTGTGVTPRTQYF. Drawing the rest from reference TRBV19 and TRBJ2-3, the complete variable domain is DGGITQSPKYLFRKEGQNVTLSCEQNLNHDAMYWYRQDPGQGLRLIYYSQIVNDFQKGDIAEGYSVSREKKESFPLTVTSAQKNPTAFYLCASTGTGVTPRTQYFGPGTRLTVL.

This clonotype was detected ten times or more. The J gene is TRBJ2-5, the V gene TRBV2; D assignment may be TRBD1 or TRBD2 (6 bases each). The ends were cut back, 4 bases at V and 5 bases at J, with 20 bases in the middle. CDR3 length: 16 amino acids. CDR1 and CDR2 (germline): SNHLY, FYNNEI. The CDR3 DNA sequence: TGTGCCAGCAGTGCCGGGGGCGCCGGTGTGGGGGAGACCCAGTACTTC. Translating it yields CASSAGGAGVGETQYF. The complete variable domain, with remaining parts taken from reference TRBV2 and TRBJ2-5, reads EPEVTQTPSHQVTQMGQEVILRCVPISNHLYFYWYRQILGQKVEFLVSFYNNEISEKSEIFDDQFSVERPDGSNFTLKIRSTKLEDSAMYFCASSAGGAGVGETQYFGPGTRLLVL.

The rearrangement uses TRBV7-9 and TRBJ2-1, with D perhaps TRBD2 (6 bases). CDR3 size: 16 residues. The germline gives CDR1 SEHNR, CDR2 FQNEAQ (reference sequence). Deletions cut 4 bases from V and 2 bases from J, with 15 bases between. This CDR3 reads CASSSRGLATYNEQFF. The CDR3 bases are TGTGCCAGCAGCTCGAGGGGTCTAGCGACCTACAATGAGCAGTTCTTC.